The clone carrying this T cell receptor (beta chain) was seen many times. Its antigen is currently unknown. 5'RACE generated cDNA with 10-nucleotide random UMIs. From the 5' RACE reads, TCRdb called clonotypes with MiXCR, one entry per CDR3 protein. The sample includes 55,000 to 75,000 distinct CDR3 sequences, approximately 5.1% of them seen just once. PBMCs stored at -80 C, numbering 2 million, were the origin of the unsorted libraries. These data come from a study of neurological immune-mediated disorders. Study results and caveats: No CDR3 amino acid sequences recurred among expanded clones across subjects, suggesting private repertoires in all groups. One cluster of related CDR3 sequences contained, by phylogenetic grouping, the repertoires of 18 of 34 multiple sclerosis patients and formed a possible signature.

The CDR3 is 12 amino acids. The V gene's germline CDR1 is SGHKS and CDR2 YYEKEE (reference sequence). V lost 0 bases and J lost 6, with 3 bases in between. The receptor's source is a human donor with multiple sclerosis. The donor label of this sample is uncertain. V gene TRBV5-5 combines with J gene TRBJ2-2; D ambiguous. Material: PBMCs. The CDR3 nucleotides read TGTGCCAGCAGCTTGGAATCCGGGGAGCTGTTTTTT. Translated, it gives CASSLESGELFF.